The 27 T cell receptor beta chains reported below all come from one sample, sequenced in a study of identical twins. TCRdb re-derived calls from the 5' RACE reads in MiXCR, one entry per CDR3 protein. The data contain about 490,000 distinct CDR3 sequences, nearly 15% of them singletons. These data were also reused for a study on yellow fever vaccine responses in identical twins.

What was sequenced was CD4+ T cells sorted from blood. The source of these receptors is a young woman in good health.

This clonotype was counted between two and nine times. V usage is TRBV5-1 and J usage is TRBJ2-7; tentatively, D is TRBD1 or TRBD2 (5 bases each). Germline loops: CDR1 SGHRS, CDR2 YFSETQ. Trimming stripped 0 bases from V and 0 bases from J, with 13 bases between. CDR3 size: 16 residues. The CDR3: CASSLGGTGSSYEQYV. The CDR3 DNA is TGCGCCAGCAGCTTGGGGGGGACGGGGAGCTCCTACGAGCAGTACGTC.

J is TRBJ2-7 and V is TRBV11-2; the match to TRBD2 covers 7 bases. The trim removed 4 bases at V and 2 bases at J, leaving 5 bases unmatched. The CDR3 extends over 14 amino acids. CDR1 and CDR2 (germline): SGHAT, FQNNGV. CDR3: CASSSQAGTYEQYV. As DNA, the CDR3 is TGTGCCAGCAGCTCCCAAGCGGGGACCTACGAGCAGTACGTC.

The chain employs TRBV10-3 and TRBJ2-5; TRBD1 agrees at 8 bases. Germline assignment: CDR1 ENHRY and CDR2 SYGVKD. The CDR3 contains 13 residues. Trimming took 8 bases from V and 3 from J; bases not matched to a gene: 5. CDR3 protein: CAIGTGLKETQYF. The CDR3 nucleotides read TGTGCCATCGGGACAGGACTCAAAGAGACCCAGTACTTC.

The CDR3 sequence: CASSFDRATDTQYF. CDR3 DNA: TGTGCCAGCAGTTTCGACAGGGCGACAGATACGCAGTATTTT. The chain employs TRBV27 and TRBJ2-3, with 7 nucleotides matching TRBD1. V lost 3 bases to trimming and J lost 3 bases; unmatched junction nucleotides: 3. Germline assignment: CDR1 MNHEY and CDR2 SMNVEV (reference sequence). The CDR3 has 14 residues.

This clonotype was counted only a few times. V usage is TRBV18 and J usage is TRBJ2-3, with no clear D. The CDR3 length is 15 residues. V lost 2 bases and J 6 bases, leaving 15 bases between the germline ends. Germline values: CDR1 KGHSH, CDR2 LQKENI. This chain's CDR3 is CASSPGKSSEDTQYF. The CDR3, as DNA: TGTGCCAGCTCACCAGGGAAATCCTCAGAGGATACGCAGTATTTT.

In this sample, this clonotype turned up a few times. This chain links TRBV7-2 with TRBJ2-2; no clear D. Per the germline V gene, CDR1 is SGHTA and CDR2 is FQGNSA. The length of the CDR3 is 13 residues. Between the trimmed V and J ends, which lost 0 bases and 7 bases, there was a span of 6 bases. Written as DNA, the CDR3 is TGTGCCAGCAGCTTAGCACTAATCGGGGAGCTGTTTTTT. Translating it yields CASSLALIGELFF.

A few counts support this clonotype. J is TRBJ2-1 and V is TRBV11-2; 11 positions match TRBD2. The germline gives CDR1 SGHAT, CDR2 FQNNGV. J lost 5 bases, V lost 5 bases, and 8 bases had no gene match. The CDR3 extends over 16 amino acids. CDR3 in DNA: TGTGCCAGCAGCCCGGTAGCGGGAGGGCCCCACAATGAGCAGTTCTTC. Amino acid sequence: CASSPVAGGPHNEQFF.

This clonotype was seen a handful of times. This chain uses TRBV20-1 with TRBJ1-6; 8 bases agree with TRBD1. CDR3 length: 13 residues. The junction had 7 bases not matched to a gene; V was cut back by 6 bases and J by 9 bases. The germline gives CDR1 DFQATT, CDR2 SNEGSKA (reference sequence). The CDR3 DNA sequence: TGCAGTGCGAACAGGGGGTCCCCTTCACCCCTCCACTTT. Translation: CSANRGSPSPLHF.

CDR3 in amino acids: CASSSPGLAGGSTGELFF. In DNA form, the CDR3 reads TGTGCCAGCAGTTCCCCCGGACTAGCGGGAGGTAGCACCGGGGAGCTGTTTTTT. The gene calls are TRBV28 and TRBJ2-2; TRBD2 aligns across 14 bases. V lost 4 bases to trimming and J lost 4 bases; unmatched junction nucleotides: 8. Germline V gene sequence: CDR1 MDHEN, CDR2 SYDVKM. The CDR3 runs 18 residues.

This clonotype has ten or more counts. The chain uses TRBV25-1 and TRBJ2-5; D unclear. V was cut by 0 bases and J by 1 base, with 9 bases left in between. Germline CDR1 and CDR2: MGHDK and SYGVNS. The CDR3 loop spans 15 amino acids. The DNA of the CDR3 is TGTGCCAGCAGTGAATATCGGGTCAGCCAAGAGACCCAGTACTTC. Protein product: CASSEYRVSQETQYF.

J is TRBJ2-1 and V is TRBV10-3; 12 positions match TRBD2. Germline V CDR1 and CDR2: ENHRY, SYGVKD. With 3 bases clipped from V and 6 bases from J, the junction kept 6 bases outside the gene matches. The CDR3 spans 16 residues. CDR3 sequence: CAISERLAGALNEQFF. The CDR3 DNA sequence: TGTGCCATCAGTGAAAGACTAGCGGGGGCCCTCAATGAGCAGTTCTTC.

This clonotype turned up a few times. V is TRBV27 and J is TRBJ2-2; D ambiguous. The CDR3 has 12 amino acids. Per germline, CDR1 MNHEY and CDR2 SMNVEV (reference sequence). Trimming shortened V by 4 bases and J by 10 bases, and 10 bases separated the two germline ends. The CDR3 DNA is TGTGCCAGCAGTTCAACCCCGATGGAGCTGTTTTTT. Translation: CASSSTPMELFF.

This clonotype turned up a few times. V gene TRBV20-1 combines with J gene TRBJ1-2; 7 bases align to TRBD1. The CDR3 is made up of 10 amino acids. The germline CDR1 and CDR2 sequences are DFQATT and SNEGSKA (reference sequence). Trimming removed 1 base from V and 12 bases from J; junction bases left unmatched: 2. CDR3 DNA: TGCAGTGCTAGAGGGGACAGTAACACCTTC. As protein: CSARGDSNTF.

This chain connects TRBV5-1 to TRBJ1-1; D unresolved. Trimming removed 4 bases at V and 0 bases at J, with 13 bases between. Germline V gives CDR1 SGHRS, CDR2 YFSETQ. This CDR3 comprises 15 residues. The CDR3, as DNA: TGCGCCAGCAGCCCAACACCCGACCTGAACACTGAAGCTTTCTTT. Protein sequence: CASSPTPDLNTEAFF. Variable domain in full (rest from reference TRBV5-1 and TRBJ1-1): KAGVTQTPRYLIKTRGQQVTLSCSPISGHRSVSWYQQTPGQGLQFLFEYFSETQRNKGNFPGRFSGRQFSNSRSEMNVSTLELGDSALYLCASSPTPDLNTEAFFGQGTRLTVV.

This clonotype was counted at least ten times. The chain uses TRBV3-1 and TRBJ1-5; D gene unclear. V was trimmed by 0 bases and J by 2 bases, leaving 5 bases between them. The CDR3 totals 14 residues. Germline-derived CDR1 and CDR2 are LGHDT and YNNKEL (reference sequence). This CDR3 is CASSQDSGNQPQHF. The CDR3 DNA sequence: TGTGCCAGCAGCCAAGATTCGGGCAATCAGCCCCAGCATTTT.

This sequence joins TRBV24-1 and TRBJ2-3; 8 bases align to TRBD2. Germline-derived CDR1 and CDR2 are KGHDR and SFDVKD. The CDR3 has 17 residues. V lost 4 bases and J lost 0; bases outside the gene matches: 8. The CDR3 spells CATSDLGGATSTDTQYF. CDR3 sequence (DNA): TGTGCCACCAGTGACCTCGGGGGGGCCACTAGCACAGATACGCAGTATTTT.

This clonotype was seen more than once but under ten times. V and J are TRBV29-1 and TRBJ2-1; D is undetermined. The CDR3 contains 10 residues. Germline values: CDR1 SQVTM, CDR2 ANQGSEA. V was pared by 4 bases and J by 10 bases, with 8 bases between. CDR3 bases: TGCAGCGTTGGGGCGTACGAGCAGTTCTTC. Protein sequence: CSVGAYEQFF.

This clonotype was observed many times. This chain links TRBV11-2 with TRBJ1-3; D gene ambiguous. The CDR3 is 14 amino acids. In germline, CDR1 is SGHAT, CDR2 FQNNGV. Deletions cut 1 base from V and 5 bases from J, with 9 bases between. CDR3 sequence (DNA): TGTGCCAGCAGCTTAGGGGCGATCCGAAACACCATATATTTT. Translating it yields CASSLGAIRNTIYF.

V and J are TRBV5-5 and TRBJ1-1, with a possible D match to TRBD1 (5 bases). The CDR3 covers 15 residues. In germline, CDR1 is SGHKS, CDR2 YYEKEE (reference sequence). Deletions cut 4 bases from V and 3 bases from J, with 16 bases between. DNA of the CDR3: TGTGCCAGCAGCCCAGGGCCGGGATGGGACACTGAAGCTTTCTTT. Its protein product is CASSPGPGWDTEAFF.

V is TRBV7-8 and J is TRBJ2-3, with TRBD2 matching over 14 bases. CDR1 is SGHVS, CDR2 FQNEAQ, per germline. J gave up 14 bases and V 4 bases, and 8 bases lay outside the gene matches. This CDR3 has 14 amino acids. The CDR3: CASSSGTSGSRGYF. CDR3 coding DNA: TGTGCCAGCAGCTCCGGGACTAGCGGGAGTCGGGGGTATTTT.

The V gene is TRBV7-2, the J gene TRBJ2-5; D is possibly TRBD2 (5 bases). This CDR3 is built from 16 residues. Germline loops: CDR1 SGHTA, CDR2 FQGNSA. The V gene lost 5 bases and the J gene lost 5 bases, with 21 bases spanning the gap. CDR3 residues: CASSPNALVIWETQYF. The CDR3 DNA reads TGTGCCAGCAGCCCAAATGCACTAGTGATTTGGGAGACCCAGTACTTC.

V usage is TRBV11-2 and J usage is TRBJ2-2; tentatively, D is TRBD1 (6 bases). The CDR3 runs to 16 residues. Trimming took off 6 bases at V and 2 bases at J, with 16 bases between the two ends. The germline V gene has CDR1 SGHAT and CDR2 FQNNGV. CDR3 sequence: CASSPRDKHNTGELFF. As DNA, the CDR3 is TGTGCCAGCAGTCCCCGGGACAAGCATAACACCGGGGAGCTGTTTTTT.

The chain joins TRBV7-8 to TRBJ2-3; D is undetermined. The CDR3 length is 14 residues. V was pared by 1 base and J by 2 bases, with 7 bases between. Per germline, CDR1 SGHVS and CDR2 FQNEAQ. CDR3 sequence reads: CASSLGLLTDTQYF. The CDR3 DNA reads as TGTGCCAGCAGCTTAGGACTGCTCACAGATACGCAGTATTTT.

V gene TRBV7-9 combines with J gene TRBJ1-6; a possible D gene is TRBD1 (6 bases). CDR3 length: 13 residues. Trimming pared 5 bases from V and 7 bases from J, leaving 9 bases between. Germline CDR1 SEHNR, CDR2 FQNEAQ (reference sequence). The DNA for the CDR3 is TGTGCCAGCAGCGTGCAGGGGAATTCACCCCTCCACTTT. It is translated as CASSVQGNSPLHF.

V and J are TRBV6-1 and TRBJ2-1; D is perhaps TRBD2 (6 bases). V lost 11 bases and J 5 bases, leaving 16 bases between the germline ends. Per the germline V gene, CDR1 is MNHNS and CDR2 is SASEGT. The CDR3 sequence is 13 residues long. The DNA of the CDR3 is TGTGCCTCCGCCCCGCTAGCGAACAATGAGCAGTTCTTC. This codes for CASAPLANNEQFF.

This chain connects TRBV12-3 or TRBV12-4 to TRBJ2-1; 7 bases map to TRBD2. The CDR3 is 16 residues long. V lost 7 bases, J lost 1 base, and 10 bases stayed unmatched. The DNA for the CDR3 is TGTGCCAGCAATCCCCGGGGGGAGAGGTCCTACAATGAGCAGTTCTTC. Its protein product is CASNPRGERSYNEQFF.

The chain combines TRBV25-1 with TRBJ2-5; possible D gene TRBD2, 5 bases. V was pared by 9 bases and J by 4 bases, with 18 bases between. The CDR3 has 14 residues. Germline assignment: CDR1 MGHDK and CDR2 SYGVNS. CDR3 sequence: CASGSWPVVETQYF. The CDR3 DNA follows: TGTGCCAGTGGGAGTTGGCCGGTCGTAGAGACCCAGTACTTC.